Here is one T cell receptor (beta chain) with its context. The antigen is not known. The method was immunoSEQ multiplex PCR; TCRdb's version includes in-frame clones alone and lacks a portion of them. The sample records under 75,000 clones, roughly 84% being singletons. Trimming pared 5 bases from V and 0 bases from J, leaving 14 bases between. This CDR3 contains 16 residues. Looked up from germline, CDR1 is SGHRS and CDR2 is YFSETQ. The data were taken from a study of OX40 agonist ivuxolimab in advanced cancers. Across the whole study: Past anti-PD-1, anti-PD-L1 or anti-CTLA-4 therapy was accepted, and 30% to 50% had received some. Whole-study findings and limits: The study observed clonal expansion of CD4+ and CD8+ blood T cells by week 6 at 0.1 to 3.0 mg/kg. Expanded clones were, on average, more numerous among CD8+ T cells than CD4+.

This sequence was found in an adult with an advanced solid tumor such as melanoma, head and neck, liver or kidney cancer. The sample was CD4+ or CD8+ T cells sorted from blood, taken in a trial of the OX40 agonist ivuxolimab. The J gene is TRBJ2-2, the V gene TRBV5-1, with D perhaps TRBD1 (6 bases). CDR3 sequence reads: CASRFAGTTNTGELFF. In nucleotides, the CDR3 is TGCGCCAGCAGGTTTGCCGGGACAACGAACACCGGGGAGCTGTTTTTT.